There are a few counts of the clone carrying this T cell receptor (beta chain). The authors ran a second PCR of roughly 6 to 12 cycles using a sample-barcoded 5' primer and a J-beta primer mix. TCRdb called the 5' RACE reads again in MiXCR, with one record for every CDR3 protein. The repertoire holds around 1,500,000 distinct CDR3 sequences, with roughly 40% as singletons. Trimming removed 6 bases from V and 0 bases from J, with 10 bases in between. The CDR3 covers 14 residues. From germline, CDR1 is MNHNS and CDR2 SASEGT. These data are taken from a study of blood T cells in healthy people across ages.

The TCR sequence derives from a young woman in good health. Material for sequencing was blood. The J gene is TRBJ2-3, the V gene TRBV6-1; weak D call: TRBD2 (5 bases). The CDR3 nucleotides read TGTGCCAGCAGAGTAGCGTCCAGCACAGATACGCAGTATTTT. Protein: CASRVASSTDTQYF.